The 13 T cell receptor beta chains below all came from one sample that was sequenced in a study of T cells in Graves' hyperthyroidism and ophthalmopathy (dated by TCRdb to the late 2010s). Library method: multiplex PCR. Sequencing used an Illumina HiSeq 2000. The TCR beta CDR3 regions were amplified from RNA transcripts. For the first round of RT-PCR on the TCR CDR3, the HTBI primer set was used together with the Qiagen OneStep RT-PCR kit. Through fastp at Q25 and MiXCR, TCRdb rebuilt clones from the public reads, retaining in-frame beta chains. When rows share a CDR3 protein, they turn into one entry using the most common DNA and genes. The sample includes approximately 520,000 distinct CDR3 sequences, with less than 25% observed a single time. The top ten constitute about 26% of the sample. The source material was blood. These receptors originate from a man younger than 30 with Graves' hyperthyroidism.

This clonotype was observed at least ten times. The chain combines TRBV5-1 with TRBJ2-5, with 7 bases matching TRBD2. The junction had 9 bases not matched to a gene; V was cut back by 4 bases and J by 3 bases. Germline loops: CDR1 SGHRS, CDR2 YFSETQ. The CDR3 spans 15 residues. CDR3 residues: CASSRTGTTKETQYF. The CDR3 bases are TGCGCCAGCAGCCGGACCGGGACTACTAAAGAGACCCAGTACTTC.

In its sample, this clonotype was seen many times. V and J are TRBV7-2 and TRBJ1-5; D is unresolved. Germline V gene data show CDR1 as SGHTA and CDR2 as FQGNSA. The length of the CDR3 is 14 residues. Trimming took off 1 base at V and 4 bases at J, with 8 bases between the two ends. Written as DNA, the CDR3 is TGTGCCAGCAGCTTAGTTGCTGGGAATCAGCCCCAGCATTTT. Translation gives CASSLVAGNQPQHF. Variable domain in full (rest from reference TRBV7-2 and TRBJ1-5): GAGVSQSPSNKVTEKGKDVELRCDPISGHTALYWYRQSLGQGLEFLIYFQGNSAPDKSGLPSDRFSAERTGGSVSTLTIQRTQQEDSAVYLCASSLVAGNQPQHFGDGTRLSIL.

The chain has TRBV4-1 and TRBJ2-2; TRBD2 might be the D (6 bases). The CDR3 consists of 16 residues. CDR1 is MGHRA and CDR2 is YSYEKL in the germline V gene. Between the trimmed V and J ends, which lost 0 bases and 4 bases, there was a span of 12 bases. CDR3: CASSQDSLASTGELFF. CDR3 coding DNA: TGCGCCAGCAGCCAAGATAGTCTAGCGAGCACCGGGGAGCTGTTTTTT.

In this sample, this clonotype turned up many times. The CDR3 nucleotides are TGTGCCAGCAGTTTCTCTGCCTACGAGCAGTACTTC. This sequence encodes CASSFSAYEQYF. This chain connects TRBV28 to TRBJ2-7; D unresolved. Germline lookup yields CDR1 MDHEN and CDR2 SYDVKM. This CDR3 spans 12 amino acids. V was clipped by 3 bases and J by 2 bases, with 5 bases between them.

The CDR3 bases are TGTGCCAGCAGCTCGCGGACAGGGGGTTCCGTCTACGAGCAGTACTTC. This encodes CASSSRTGGSVYEQYF. V is TRBV11-1 and J is TRBJ2-7, with 10 bases fitting TRBD1. The CDR3 runs 16 residues. Germline V gene sequence: CDR1 SGHAT, CDR2 FQDESV (reference sequence). After removal of 4 bases from V and 3 bases from J, the junction contained 9 bases not matched to a gene.

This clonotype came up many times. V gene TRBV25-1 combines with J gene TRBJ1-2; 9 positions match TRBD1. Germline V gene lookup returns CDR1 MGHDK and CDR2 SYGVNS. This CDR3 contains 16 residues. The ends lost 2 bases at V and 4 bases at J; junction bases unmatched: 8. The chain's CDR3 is CASSEGRGTGPYGYTF. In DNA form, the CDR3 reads TGTGCCAGCAGTGAAGGTCGGGGGACAGGGCCCTATGGCTACACCTTC.

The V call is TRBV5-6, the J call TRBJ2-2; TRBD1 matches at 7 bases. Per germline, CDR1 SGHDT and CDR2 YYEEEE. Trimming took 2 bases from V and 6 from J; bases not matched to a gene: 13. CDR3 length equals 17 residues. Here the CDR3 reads CASSFVSGQRRSGELFF. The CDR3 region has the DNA TGTGCCAGCAGCTTCGTCTCGGGACAGCGAAGGTCCGGGGAGCTGTTTTTT.

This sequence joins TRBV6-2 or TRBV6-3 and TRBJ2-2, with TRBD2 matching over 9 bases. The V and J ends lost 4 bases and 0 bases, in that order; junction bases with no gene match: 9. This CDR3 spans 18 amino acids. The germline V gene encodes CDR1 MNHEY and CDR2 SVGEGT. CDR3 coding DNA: TGTGCCAGCAGTTCCCAAAAGCGGGGGGCTCCGAACACCGGGGAGCTGTTTTTT. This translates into CASSSQKRGAPNTGELFF.

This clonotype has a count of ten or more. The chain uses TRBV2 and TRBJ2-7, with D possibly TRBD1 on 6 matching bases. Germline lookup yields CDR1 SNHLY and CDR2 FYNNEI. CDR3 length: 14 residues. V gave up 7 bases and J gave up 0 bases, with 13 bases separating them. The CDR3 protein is CASKQGPSSYEQYF. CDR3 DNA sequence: TGTGCCAGCAAACAGGGTCCTAGCTCCTACGAGCAGTACTTC.

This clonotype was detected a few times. The CDR3 sequence is CATRTGYGRTGELFF. The CDR3 DNA follows: TGTGCCACCCGGACAGGCTACGGTAGAACCGGGGAGCTGTTTTTT. The chain joins TRBV12-3 or TRBV12-4 to TRBJ2-2, with TRBD1 identical over 7 bases. Losses at the gene ends were 10 bases for V and 5 bases for J; bases not matched to a gene: 13. The CDR3 covers 15 residues.

The DNA of the CDR3 is TGTGCCAGCAGTCCTAGCATCTCTGGAAACACCATATATTTT. The encoded protein is CASSPSISGNTIYF. The genes are TRBV27 and TRBJ1-3; D unclear. V was clipped by 5 bases and J by 0 bases, with 8 bases between them. The CDR3 loop spans 14 amino acids. Germline V lookup: CDR1 MNHEY, CDR2 SMNVEV (reference sequence).

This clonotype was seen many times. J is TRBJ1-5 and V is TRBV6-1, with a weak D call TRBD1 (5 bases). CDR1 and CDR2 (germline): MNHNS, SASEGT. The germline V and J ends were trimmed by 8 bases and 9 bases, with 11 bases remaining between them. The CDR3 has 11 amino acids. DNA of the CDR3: TGTGCCAGCGGGGACGGGGCGCCCCAGCATTTT. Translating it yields CASGDGAPQHF.

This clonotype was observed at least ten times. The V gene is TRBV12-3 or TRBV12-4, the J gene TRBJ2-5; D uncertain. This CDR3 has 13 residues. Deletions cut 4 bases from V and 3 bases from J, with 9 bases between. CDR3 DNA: TGTGCCAGCAGTTCAAGAAGGGAAGAGACCCAGTACTTC. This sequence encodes CASSSRREETQYF.